One and the same sample provided the 6 T cell receptor beta chains below, sequenced in a study of vaccination effects on CD4 cells after COVID-19. Culturing for ten to eleven days preceded CD4+ T cell isolation. Their antigens are not known. The repertoire was sequenced with immunoSEQ multiplex PCR; TCRdb's copy has only in-frame clones and lacks some. Among over 65,000 clones listed, approximately 77% were seen once. The starting material was CD4+ T cells from PBMCs cultured without peptide, obtained before COVID-19 vaccination. The receptor set was obtained from a human donor who received a COVID-19 vaccine.

This clone was picked up a small number of times. This chain connects TRBV28 to TRBJ2-1, with D possibly being TRBD1 (6 bases). Between the trimmed V and J ends, which lost 4 bases and 5 bases, there was a span of 12 bases. This CDR3 is built from 14 residues. Germline lookup yields CDR1 MDHEN and CDR2 SYDVKM. CDR3 DNA: TGTGCCAGCAGTTCGCTGGGACACAACAATGAGCAGTTCTTC. The encoded protein is CASSSLGHNNEQFF. Complete variable domain (other parts from reference TRBV28 and TRBJ2-1): DVKVTQSSRYLVKRTGEKVFLECVQDMDHENMFWYRQDPGLGLRLIYFSYDVKMKEKGDIPEGYSVSREKKERFSLILESASTNQTSMYLCASSSLGHNNEQFFGPGTRLTVL.

The chain links TRBV5-1 to TRBJ1-2; D unresolved. The CDR3 spans 13 residues. V was cut by 5 bases and J by 8 bases, with 16 bases left in between. Germline V gene data show CDR1 as SGHRS and CDR2 as YFSETQ. CDR3 protein: CASSYTTTRGYTF. The CDR3 nucleotides are TGCGCCAGCAGTTACACGACAACGCGAGGCTACACCTTC.

The chain recombines TRBV2 with TRBJ1-2; tentatively, D is TRBD1 (5 bases). Trimming pared 5 bases from V and 0 bases from J, leaving 10 bases between. Germline V gene sequence: CDR1 SNHLY, CDR2 FYNNEI. CDR3 length: 14 amino acids. Here the CDR3 DNA reads TGTGCCAGCAGTTTTTCAGGGACTAACTATGGCTACACCTTC. Translated, it gives CASSFSGTNYGYTF.

This chain connects TRBV12-5 to TRBJ2-1; 8 bases are a match to TRBD2. CDR3 length: 14 residues. Germline assignment: CDR1 LGHNT and CDR2 FRNRAP. V lost 6 bases, J lost 7 bases, and 8 bases stayed unmatched. CDR3 sequence reads: CASGAGEFMNEQFF. Written as DNA, the CDR3 is TGTGCTAGTGGAGCGGGGGAATTTATGAATGAGCAGTTCTTC.

The chain joins TRBV5-1 to TRBJ2-4; D not resolved. The CDR3 covers 15 residues. Germline V gene data show CDR1 as SGHRS and CDR2 as YFSETQ. Deletions cut 7 bases from V and 7 bases from J, with 21 bases between. CDR3 amino acids: CASRPRINQVNIQYF. CDR3 sequence (DNA): TGCGCCAGCCGCCCTAGGATAAATCAGGTGAACATTCAGTACTTC. Full variable domain (rest looked up from reference TRBV5-1 and TRBJ2-4): KAGVTQTPRYLIKTRGQQVTLSCSPISGHRSVSWYQQTPGQGLQFLFEYFSETQRNKGNFPGRFSGRQFSNSRSEMNVSTLELGDSALYLCASRPRINQVNIQYFGAGTRLSVL.

A single count supports this clone. V usage is TRBV6-5 and J usage is TRBJ2-2; a weak D match, TRBD2 (6 bases). V was cut by 11 bases and J by 4 bases, with 20 bases left in between. The germline gives CDR1 MNHEY, CDR2 SVGAGI. The CDR3 runs to 15 residues. CDR3 nucleotides: TGTGCCTGCGTGGACCAGGGACTTGCCACCGGGGAGCTGTTTTTT. This sequence encodes CACVDQGLATGELFF.